Listed here is a single TCR beta chain. This specimen comes from a study of Ad26.COV2.S vaccination and SARS-CoV-2 variants. Study-wide background: Once or twice, 56 days apart, Ad26.COV2.S was delivered intramuscularly.

Sequenced by immunoSEQ multiplex PCR; TCRdb stores in-frame clones only, minus some. The repertoire has 300,000 to 500,000 clones, roughly nine tenths of them found once; the top ten carry under 3.5%. Germline CDR1 and CDR2: MDHEN and SYDVKM. This CDR3 is 14 amino acids long. The ends were cut back, 5 bases at V and 5 bases at J, with 13 bases in the middle. Treatment meaning: some 19 received Ad26.COV2.S at low or high dose, single or two shots; about 5 received placebo; per-sample allocation not given. Sampling took place 63 days after the first vaccine or placebo injection. This chain joins TRBV28 and TRBJ2-1, with unresolved D. The TCR originated in a person aged 18 to 65 who received the Ad26.COV2.S COVID-19 vaccine or a placebo. The input for sequencing was peripheral blood, taken in a trial of Ad26.COV2.S vaccine versus placebo. This CDR3 reads CASSLGWENNEQFF. The CDR3 coding sequence is TGTGCCAGCAGTCTCGGTTGGGAAAACAATGAGCAGTTCTTC.